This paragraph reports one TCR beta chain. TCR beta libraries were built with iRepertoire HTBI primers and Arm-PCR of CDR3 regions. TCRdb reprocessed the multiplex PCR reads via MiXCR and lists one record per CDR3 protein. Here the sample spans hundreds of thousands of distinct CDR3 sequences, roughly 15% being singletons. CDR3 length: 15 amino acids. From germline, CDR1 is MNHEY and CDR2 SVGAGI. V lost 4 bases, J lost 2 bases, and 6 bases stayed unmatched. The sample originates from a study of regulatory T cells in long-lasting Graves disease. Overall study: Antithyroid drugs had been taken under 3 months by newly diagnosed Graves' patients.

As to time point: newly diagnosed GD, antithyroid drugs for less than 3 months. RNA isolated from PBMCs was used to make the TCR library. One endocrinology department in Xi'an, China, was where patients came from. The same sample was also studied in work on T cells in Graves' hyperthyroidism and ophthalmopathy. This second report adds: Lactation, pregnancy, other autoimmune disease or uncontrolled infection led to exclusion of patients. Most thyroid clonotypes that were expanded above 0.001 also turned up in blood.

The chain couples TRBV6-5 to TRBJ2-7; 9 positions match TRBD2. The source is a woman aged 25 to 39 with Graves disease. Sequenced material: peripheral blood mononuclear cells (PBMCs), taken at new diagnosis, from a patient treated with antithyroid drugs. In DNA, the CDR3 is TGTGCCAGCAGTTTTTCTAGCGGGGAACCCTACGAGCAGTACTTC. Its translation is CASSFSSGEPYEQYF.